This T cell receptor beta chain was found in a study of blood T cell repertoires in COVID-19. About the research overall: Samples representing acute and convalescent COVID-19 were sourced from the United States, Italy and Spain.

This clone has a handful of counts. Per the authors' pipeline: Reference gene primer amplification gave nucleated cell count estimates. Only in-frame clones appear in the TCRdb table, and some are missing; sequencing was by immunoSEQ multiplex PCR. V and J calls plus clone size are reproduced from that table; the DNA served to infer D and trimming. This sample has 250,000 or so clones, with 75% to 90% found just once. There are 16 residues in the CDR3. The gene calls are TRBV21-1 and TRBJ2-2; TRBD1, the table's D call, lacks a check against the DNA. TRBV21-1 counts as a pseudogene. Sequenced input: peripheral blood. The origin of this receptor is a woman in her 30s with active or convalescent COVID-19. DNA for the CDR3: TGTGCCAACCTCCGAACCGGGACAGAGAACACCGGGGAGCTGTTTTTT. Residues: CANLRTGTENTGELFF.